Below are 15 T cell receptor beta chains sequenced from a single sample in a study of control samples from healthy donors and cancer patients. The assay was immunoSEQ multiplex PCR, and TCRdb's table has in-frame clones only and misses some. The sample holds about 97,000 clones, roughly 94% seen once. The specimen sequenced was blood. Every receptor here comes from a woman aged 18-30 years in good health.

This chain links TRBV5-6 with TRBJ1-1, with TRBD1 identical over 9 bases. V shed 4 bases and J 4 bases; nucleotides not matched to a gene: 5. This CDR3 comprises 14 residues. Germline V gives CDR1 SGHDT, CDR2 YYEEEE. CDR3: CASSQTGGGTEAFF. In DNA, the CDR3 is TGTGCCAGCAGCCAGACAGGGGGGGGCACTGAAGCTTTCTTT.

This chain links TRBV11-2 with TRBJ2-5; weak D call: TRBD2 (6 bases). Trimming removed 1 base from V and 4 bases from J, with 13 bases in between. From germline, CDR1 is SGHAT and CDR2 FQNNGV. This CDR3 is built from 15 residues. The CDR3 sequence is CASSLGAGTSETQYF. Here the CDR3 DNA reads TGTGCCAGCAGCTTAGGGGCGGGAACCTCAGAGACCCAGTACTTC.

This chain connects TRBV18 to TRBJ1-1; a weak D match, TRBD1 (6 bases). The CDR3 has 13 amino acids. The V end was cut by 3 bases, the J end by 4 bases, with 9 bases between. Germline CDR1 is KGHSH and CDR2 is LQKENI. CDR3 nucleotide sequence: TGTGCCAGCTCACCGCTAGGGGGCACTGAAGCTTTCTTT. Residues: CASSPLGGTEAFF.

The CDR3 DNA reads TGTGCCAGCAGCCCAATAGCTAACTATGGCTACACCTTC. Translation gives CASSPIANYGYTF. This sequence joins TRBV7-6 and TRBJ1-2; D gene ambiguous. CDR1 SGHVS and CDR2 FNYEAQ come from the germline V gene. Trimming removed 5 bases from V and 0 bases from J, with 7 bases in between. The CDR3 length is 13 residues.

The genes are TRBV27 and TRBJ1-6; 8 bases are a match to TRBD1. J was trimmed by 7 bases and V by 5 bases; bases with no gene match: 7. Germline loops: CDR1 MNHEY, CDR2 SMNVEV (reference sequence). The CDR3 has 15 amino acids. CDR3 nucleotide sequence: TGTGCCAGCAGTCCCAGGACAGGGCGGAATTCACCCCTCCACTTT. This encodes CASSPRTGRNSPLHF.

The genes are TRBV5-4 and TRBJ2-2; 8 bases map to TRBD2. With V trimmed by 1 base and J by 1 base, 3 bases remained unmatched. The CDR3 has 16 amino acids. Germline V gene data show CDR1 as SGHNT and CDR2 as YYREEE (reference sequence). CDR3 sequence (DNA): TGTGCCAGCAGCTTGAGTAGCGGGGTGAACACCGGGGAGCTGTTTTTT. Its translation: CASSLSSGVNTGELFF.

This clone was detected once. The chain employs TRBV19 and TRBJ1-1; 9 nucleotides match TRBD1. The length of the CDR3 is 14 residues. After removal of 6 bases from V and 4 bases from J, the junction contained 6 bases not matched to a gene. CDR1 is LNHDA, CDR2 SQIVND, per germline (reference sequence). The CDR3 nucleotides are TGTGCCAGTAGCGTGGGACAGGGAGGCACTGAAGCTTTCTTT. This sequence encodes CASSVGQGGTEAFF.

For this clone: One end of the junction fails to match germline, which may point to a read error. The gene calls are TRBV6-5 and TRBJ1-1, with D unresolved. The CDR3 has 12 residues. Germline V gene data show CDR1 as MNHEY and CDR2 as SVGAGI. In nucleotides, the CDR3 is TGTGCCGGCAGTTACGCGAACACTGAAGCTTTCTTT. This encodes CAGSYANTEAFF.

The chain recombines TRBV3-1 (or the pseudogene TRBV3-2) with TRBJ2-3; D perhaps matches TRBD2 (5 bases). There are 15 residues in the CDR3. Germline CDR1 and CDR2: LGHDT and YNNKEL (reference sequence). Trimming left V 2 bases short and J 4 bases short, with 13 bases between. The CDR3 reads CASSQIADSSDTQYF. CDR3 sequence (DNA): TGTGCCAGCAGCCAAATCGCGGACTCCTCAGATACGCAGTATTTT.

This chain uses TRBV10-3 with TRBJ2-1; 9 bases map to TRBD2. Germline CDR1 is ENHRY and CDR2 is SYGVKD. After removal of 6 bases from V and 5 bases from J, the junction contained 11 bases not matched to a gene. There are 16 residues in the CDR3. Written as DNA, the CDR3 is TGTGCCATCAGCGGATTAGCGGGGGTGTCGGACAATGAGCAGTTCTTC. Its translation: CAISGLAGVSDNEQFF.

The CDR3 region has the DNA TGTGCCAGCAGGGGGGACAGGTACGAGCAGTACTTC. Translated, it gives CASRGDRYEQYF. The V and J genes are TRBV28 and TRBJ2-7; 8 bases agree with TRBD1. CDR1 and CDR2 from the germline V gene are MDHEN and SYDVKM. CDR3 length: 12 amino acids. The junction had 2 bases not matched to a gene; V was cut back by 6 bases and J by 4 bases.

The chain has TRBV4-3 and TRBJ2-1; 11 bases match TRBD2. Losses at the gene ends were 4 bases for V and 9 bases for J; bases not matched to a gene: 11. The CDR3 extends over 16 amino acids. Germline CDR1 LGHNA, CDR2 YSLEER. Here the CDR3 DNA reads TGCGCCAGCAGCCCAGAGGTAGCGGGAGGGCCCGGTGAGCAGTTCTTC. Its translation: CASSPEVAGGPGEQFF.

J is TRBJ2-1 and V is TRBV11-3; D call uncertain. Trimming removed 1 base from V and 0 bases from J, with 7 bases in between. Germline V CDR1 and CDR2: SGHNT, YENEEA. The CDR3 spans 15 residues. In DNA, the CDR3 is TGTGCCAGCAGCTTAGCGGCAGGCTCCTACAATGAGCAGTTCTTC. This translates into CASSLAAGSYNEQFF.

The chain combines TRBV19 with TRBJ2-7; possibly TRBD2 for D (6 bases). V was clipped by 5 bases and J by 4 bases, with 6 bases between them. Germline lookup yields CDR1 LNHDA and CDR2 SQIVND (reference sequence). This CDR3 spans 11 amino acids. As DNA, the CDR3 is TGTGCCAGTAGTGGGGGGTACGAGCAGTACTTC. This encodes CASSGGYEQYF.

The CDR3 spells CASSATGGETQYF. The CDR3 nucleotides are TGCGCCAGCAGCGCGACAGGGGGAGAGACCCAGTACTTC. The V call is TRBV5-1, the J call TRBJ2-5; 9 bases fit TRBD1. Germline trimming cut 4 bases from V and 4 bases from J; bases unmatched to any gene: 2. CDR3 length: 13 amino acids. CDR1 is SGHRS, CDR2 YFSETQ, per germline.